The sequence of this TCR beta chain was determined in a study of T cell changes during pregnancy in multiple sclerosis. V lost 1 base to trimming and J lost 10 bases; unmatched junction nucleotides: 12. The CDR3 consists of 16 residues. Germline-derived CDR1 and CDR2 are SGHAT and FQNNGV. Only in-frame clones appear in the TCRdb table, and some are missing; sequencing was by immunoSEQ multiplex PCR. Counted here are about 77,000 clones, 75% to 90% occurring once; the ten biggest clones make up 1.9%. The clonotype originates from a female donor with multiple sclerosis, enrolled in a pregnancy study. J is TRBJ2-1 and V is TRBV11-2, with 8 bases matching TRBD2. The sequencing used peripheral blood, collected before pregnancy. The CDR3 protein is CASSLVRGGVLKEQFF. The CDR3 DNA follows: TGTGCCAGCAGCTTAGTCCGGGGGGGCGTCCTCAAGGAGCAGTTCTTC. Filled out from reference TRBV11-2 and TRBJ2-1, the complete variable domain reads EAGVAQSPRYKIIEKRQSVAFWCNPISGHATLYWYQQILGQGPKLLIQFQNNGVVDDSQLPKDRFSAERLKGVDSTLKIQPAKLEDSAVYLCASSLVRGGVLKEQFFGPGTRLTVL.